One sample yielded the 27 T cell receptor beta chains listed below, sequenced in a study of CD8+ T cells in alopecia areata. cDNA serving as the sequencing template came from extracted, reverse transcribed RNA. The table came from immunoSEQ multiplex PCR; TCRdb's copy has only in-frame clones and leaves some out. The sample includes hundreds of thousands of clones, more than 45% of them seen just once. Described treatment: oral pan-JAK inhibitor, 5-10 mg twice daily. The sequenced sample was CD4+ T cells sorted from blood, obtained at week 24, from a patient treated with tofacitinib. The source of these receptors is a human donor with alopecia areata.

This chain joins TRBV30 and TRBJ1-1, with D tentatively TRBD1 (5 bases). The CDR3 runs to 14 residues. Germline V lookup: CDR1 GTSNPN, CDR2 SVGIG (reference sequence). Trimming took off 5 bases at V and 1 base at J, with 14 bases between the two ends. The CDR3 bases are TGTGCCTGGGTGATGGGACGGACGAACACTGAAGCTTTCTTT. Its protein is CAWVMGRTNTEAFF.

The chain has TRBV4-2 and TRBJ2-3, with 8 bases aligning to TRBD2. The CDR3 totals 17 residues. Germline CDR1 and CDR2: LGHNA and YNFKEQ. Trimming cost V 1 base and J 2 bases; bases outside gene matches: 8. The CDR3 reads CASSQAGSGGLTDTQYF. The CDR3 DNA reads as TGTGCCAGCAGCCAAGCTGGAAGCGGGGGCCTCACAGATACGCAGTATTTT.

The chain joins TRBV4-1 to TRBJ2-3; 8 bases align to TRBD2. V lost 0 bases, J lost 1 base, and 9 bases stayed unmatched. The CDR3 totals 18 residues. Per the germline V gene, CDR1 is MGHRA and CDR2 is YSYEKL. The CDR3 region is CASSQEGAGTRGTDTQYF. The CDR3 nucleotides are TGCGCCAGCAGCCAAGAGGGGGCCGGGACTAGAGGCACAGATACGCAGTATTTT.

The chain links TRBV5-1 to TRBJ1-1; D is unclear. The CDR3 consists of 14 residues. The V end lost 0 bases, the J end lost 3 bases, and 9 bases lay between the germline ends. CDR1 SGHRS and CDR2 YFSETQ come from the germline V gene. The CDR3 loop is CASSLVGEDTEAFF. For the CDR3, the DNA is TGCGCCAGCAGCTTGGTCGGCGAGGACACTGAAGCTTTCTTT.

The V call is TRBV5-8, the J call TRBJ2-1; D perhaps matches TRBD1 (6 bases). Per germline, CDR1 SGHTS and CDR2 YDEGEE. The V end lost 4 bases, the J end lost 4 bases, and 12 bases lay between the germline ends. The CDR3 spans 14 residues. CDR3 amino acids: CASSRGQPYNEQFF. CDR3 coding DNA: TGTGCCAGCAGCAGGGGACAACCATACAATGAGCAGTTCTTC.

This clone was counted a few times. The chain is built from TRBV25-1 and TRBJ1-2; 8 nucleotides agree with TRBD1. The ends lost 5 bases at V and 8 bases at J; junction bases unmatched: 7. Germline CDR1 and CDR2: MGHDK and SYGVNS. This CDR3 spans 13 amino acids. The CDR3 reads CASSLQGAQGYTF. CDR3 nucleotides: TGTGCCAGCAGTCTTCAGGGGGCGCAGGGCTACACCTTC.

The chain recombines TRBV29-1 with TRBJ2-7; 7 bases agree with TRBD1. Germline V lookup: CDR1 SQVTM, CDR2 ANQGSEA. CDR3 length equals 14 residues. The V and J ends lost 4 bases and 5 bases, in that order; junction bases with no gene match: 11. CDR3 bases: TGCAGCGTTGGACCTCAGACAGGGTCCCACGAGCAGTACTTC. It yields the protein CSVGPQTGSHEQYF.

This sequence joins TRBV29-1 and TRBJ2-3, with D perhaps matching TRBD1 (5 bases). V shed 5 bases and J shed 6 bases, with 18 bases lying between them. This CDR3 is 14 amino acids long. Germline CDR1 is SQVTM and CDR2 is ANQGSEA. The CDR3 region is CSVPSRQGKDTQYF. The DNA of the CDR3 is TGCAGCGTTCCGTCCCGGCAGGGTAAGGATACGCAGTATTTT.

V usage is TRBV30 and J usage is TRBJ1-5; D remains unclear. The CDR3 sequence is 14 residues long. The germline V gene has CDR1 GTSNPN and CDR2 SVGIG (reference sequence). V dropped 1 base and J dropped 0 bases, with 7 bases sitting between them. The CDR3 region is CAWSGGVSNQPQHF. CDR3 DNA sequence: TGTGCCTGGAGTGGGGGAGTTAGCAATCAGCCCCAGCATTTT.

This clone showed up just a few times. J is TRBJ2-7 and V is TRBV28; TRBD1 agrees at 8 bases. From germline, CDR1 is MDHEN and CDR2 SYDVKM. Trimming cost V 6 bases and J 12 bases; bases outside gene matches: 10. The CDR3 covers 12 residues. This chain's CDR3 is CASSLRDRSGYF. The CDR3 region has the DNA TGTGCCAGCAGCCTCCGGGACAGGTCCGGGTACTTC.

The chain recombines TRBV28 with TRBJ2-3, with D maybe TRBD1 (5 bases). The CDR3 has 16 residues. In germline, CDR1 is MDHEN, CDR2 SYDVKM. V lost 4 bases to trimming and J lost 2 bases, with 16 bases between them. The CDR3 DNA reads TGTGCCAGCAGTTCTTACAGGACCAGAACCACAGATACGCAGTATTTT. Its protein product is CASSSYRTRTTDTQYF.

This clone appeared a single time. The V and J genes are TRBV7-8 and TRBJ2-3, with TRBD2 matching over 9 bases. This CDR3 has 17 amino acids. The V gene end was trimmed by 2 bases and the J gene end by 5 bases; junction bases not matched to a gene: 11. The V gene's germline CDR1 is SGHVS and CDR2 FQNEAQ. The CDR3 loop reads CASSLWRGGIDGDTQYF. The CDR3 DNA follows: TGTGCCAGCAGCTTATGGCGGGGGGGCATAGATGGAGATACGCAGTATTTT.

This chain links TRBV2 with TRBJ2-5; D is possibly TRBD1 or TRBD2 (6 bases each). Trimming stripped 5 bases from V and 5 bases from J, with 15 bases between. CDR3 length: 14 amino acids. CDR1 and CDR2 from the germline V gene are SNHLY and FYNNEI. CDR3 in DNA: TGTGCCAGCAGTCTAGGGGGACTTGCGGAGACCCAGTACTTC. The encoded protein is CASSLGGLAETQYF.

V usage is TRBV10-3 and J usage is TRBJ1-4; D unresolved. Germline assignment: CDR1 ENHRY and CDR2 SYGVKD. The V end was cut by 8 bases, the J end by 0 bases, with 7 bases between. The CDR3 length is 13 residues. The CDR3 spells CAIQVATNEKLFF. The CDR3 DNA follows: TGTGCCATCCAGGTTGCAACTAATGAAAAACTGTTTTTT.

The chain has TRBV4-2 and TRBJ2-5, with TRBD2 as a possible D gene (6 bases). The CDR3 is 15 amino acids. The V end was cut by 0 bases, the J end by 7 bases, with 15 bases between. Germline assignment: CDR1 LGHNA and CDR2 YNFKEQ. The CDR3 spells CASSQDWAGGMTQYF. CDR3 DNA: TGTGCCAGCAGCCAAGATTGGGCCGGGGGTATGACCCAGTACTTC.

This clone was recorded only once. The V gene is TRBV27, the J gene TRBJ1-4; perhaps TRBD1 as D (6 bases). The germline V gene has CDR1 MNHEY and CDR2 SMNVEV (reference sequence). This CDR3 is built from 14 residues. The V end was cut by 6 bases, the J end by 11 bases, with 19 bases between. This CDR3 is CASSPPGQITKLFF. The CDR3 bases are TGTGCCAGCAGCCCTCCGGGACAAATCACTAAACTGTTTTTT.

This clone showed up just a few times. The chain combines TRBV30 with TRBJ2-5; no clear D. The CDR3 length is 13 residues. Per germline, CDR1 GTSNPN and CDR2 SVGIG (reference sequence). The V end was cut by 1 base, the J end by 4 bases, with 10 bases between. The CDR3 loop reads CAWSGGRRETQYF. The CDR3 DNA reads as TGTGCCTGGAGTGGAGGACGGCGAGAGACCCAGTACTTC.

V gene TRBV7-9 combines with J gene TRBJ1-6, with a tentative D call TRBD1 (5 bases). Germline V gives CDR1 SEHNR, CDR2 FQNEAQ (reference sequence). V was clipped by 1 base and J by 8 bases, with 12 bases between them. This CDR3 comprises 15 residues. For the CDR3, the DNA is TGTGCCAGCAGCTTAGTCGCTGGGGACTATTCACCCCTCCACTTT. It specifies CASSLVAGDYSPLHF.

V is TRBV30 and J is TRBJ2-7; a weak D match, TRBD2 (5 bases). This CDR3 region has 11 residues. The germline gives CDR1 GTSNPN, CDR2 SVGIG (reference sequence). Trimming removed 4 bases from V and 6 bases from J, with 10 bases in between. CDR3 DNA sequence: TGTGCCTGGAACGGGGTGGGCGAGCAGTACTTC. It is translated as CAWNGVGEQYF. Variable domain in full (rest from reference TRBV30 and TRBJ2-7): SQTIHQWPATLVQPVGSPLSLECTVEGTSNPNLYWYRQAAGRGLQLLFYSVGIGQISSEVPQNLSASRPQDRQFILSSKKLLLSDSGFYLCAWNGVGEQYFGPGTRLTVT.

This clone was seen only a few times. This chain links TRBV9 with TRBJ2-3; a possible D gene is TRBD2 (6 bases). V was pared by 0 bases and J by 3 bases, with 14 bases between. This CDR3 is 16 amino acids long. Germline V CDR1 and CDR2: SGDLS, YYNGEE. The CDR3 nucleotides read TGTGCCAGCAGCGTAGGGGGTAGCGGTGGGACAGATACGCAGTATTTT. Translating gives CASSVGGSGGTDTQYF.

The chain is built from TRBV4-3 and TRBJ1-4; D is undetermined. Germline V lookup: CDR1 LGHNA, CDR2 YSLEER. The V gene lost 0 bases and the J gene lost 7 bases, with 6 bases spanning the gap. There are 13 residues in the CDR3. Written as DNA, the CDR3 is TGCGCCAGCAGCCAAGATAGTGGTGAAAAACTGTTTTTT. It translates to CASSQDSGEKLFF.

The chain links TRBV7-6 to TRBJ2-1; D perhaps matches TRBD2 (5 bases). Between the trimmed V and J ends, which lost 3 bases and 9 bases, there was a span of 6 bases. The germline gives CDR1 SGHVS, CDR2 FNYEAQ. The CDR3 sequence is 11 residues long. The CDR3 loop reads CASSLAGEQFF. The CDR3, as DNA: TGTGCCAGCAGCTTGGCGGGTGAGCAGTTCTTC.

The DNA for the CDR3 is TGCGCCAGCAGCCAAGATCGAAACTATGGCTACACCTTC. Translated, it gives CASSQDRNYGYTF. The J gene is TRBJ1-2, the V gene TRBV4-1; D is undetermined. Germline CDR1 and CDR2: MGHRA and YSYEKL. Trimming removed 0 bases from V and 2 bases from J, with 4 bases in between. The CDR3 sequence is 13 residues long.

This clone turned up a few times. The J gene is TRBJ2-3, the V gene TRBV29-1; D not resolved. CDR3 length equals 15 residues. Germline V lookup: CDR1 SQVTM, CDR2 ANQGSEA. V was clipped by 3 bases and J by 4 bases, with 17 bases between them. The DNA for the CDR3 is TGCAGCGTTGACGCCCAGATCAGCCGCGCAGATACGCAGTATTTT. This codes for CSVDAQISRADTQYF.

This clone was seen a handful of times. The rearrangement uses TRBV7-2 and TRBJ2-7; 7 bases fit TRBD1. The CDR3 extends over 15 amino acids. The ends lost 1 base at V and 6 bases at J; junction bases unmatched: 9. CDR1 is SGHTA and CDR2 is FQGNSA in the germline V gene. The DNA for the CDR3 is TGTGCCAGCAGCTTAGGCCTCAACAGGGGACGCGAGCAGTACTTC. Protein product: CASSLGLNRGREQYF.

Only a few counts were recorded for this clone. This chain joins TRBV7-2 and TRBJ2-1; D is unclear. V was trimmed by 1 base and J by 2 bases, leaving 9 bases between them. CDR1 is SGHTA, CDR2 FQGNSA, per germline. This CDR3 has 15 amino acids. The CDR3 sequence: CASSLGPPAYNEQFF. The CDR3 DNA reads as TGTGCCAGCAGCTTAGGGCCCCCGGCCTACAATGAGCAGTTCTTC.

As DNA, the CDR3 is TGTGCCAGCAGGAGGGGACAGGGGCAAGAGCAGTACTTC. Encoded protein: CASRRGQGQEQYF. The chain is built from TRBV2 and TRBJ2-7, with 10 bases matching TRBD1. The germline V gene encodes CDR1 SNHLY and CDR2 FYNNEI. The CDR3 spans 13 residues. V shed 6 bases, J shed 7 bases, and the junction held 6 bases outside the gene matches.